This TCR beta chain was sequenced during a study of cytomegalovirus exposure and HLA in healthy donors. 60 Vbeta and 13 Jbeta primers were used in PCR. Produced via immunoSEQ multiplex PCR; TCRdb's table is partial and in-frame only. The table shows roughly 190,000 clones, with roughly 79% occurring only once. The germline CDR1 and CDR2 sequences are MNHEY and SVGAGI. V shed 4 bases, J shed 3 bases, and the junction held 4 bases outside the gene matches. This CDR3 has 15 amino acids. The chain is built from TRBV6-5 and TRBJ2-7; the match to TRBD2 covers 12 bases. This TCR was recovered from a woman aged 18-29 years in good health and CMV-seronegative. Material for sequencing was PBMCs. DNA for the CDR3: TGTGCCAGCAGTTCACTAGCGGGAGGTCGCTACGAGCAGTACTTC. The encoded protein is CASSSLAGGRYEQYF.